The 12 T cell receptor beta chains below were found in one sample sequenced in a study of blood T cell repertoires in COVID-19. Data came from immunoSEQ multiplex PCR; TCRdb stores just in-frame clones and leaves some out. The sample lists under 300,000 clones, just over 85% occurring once. Sequences were obtained from peripheral blood. Every receptor here comes from a woman in her 30s with active or convalescent COVID-19.

This sequence joins TRBV24-1 and TRBJ1-2; tentatively, D is TRBD1 (5 bases). V was pared by 3 bases and J by 7 bases, with 11 bases between. Germline loops: CDR1 KGHDR, CDR2 SFDVKD. The CDR3 has 13 residues. CDR3 in amino acids: CATSDAGSFGYTF. In DNA, the CDR3 is TGTGCCACCAGTGATGCAGGGTCGTTTGGCTACACCTTC.

The table lists this clone with a few counts. The rearrangement joins TRBV28 to TRBJ1-2; D is undetermined. Trimming pared 2 bases from V and 4 bases from J, leaving 14 bases between. The CDR3 loop spans 15 amino acids. Germline V gene sequence: CDR1 MDHEN, CDR2 SYDVKM. The CDR3 region is CASSLGWPRSYGYTF. The CDR3 DNA reads as TGTGCCAGCAGTTTAGGGTGGCCAAGGAGCTATGGCTACACCTTC.

This clone was picked up a small number of times. The rearrangement uses TRBV29-1 and TRBJ1-1; the match to TRBD1 covers 10 bases. The V gene end was trimmed by 6 bases and the J gene end by 1 base; junction bases not matched to a gene: 2. CDR1 is SQVTM and CDR2 is ANQGSEA in the germline V gene. The CDR3 length is 13 residues. Here the CDR3 reads CSVRTGGNTEAFF. In nucleotides, the CDR3 is TGCAGCGTCCGGACAGGGGGGAACACTGAAGCTTTCTTT.

The chain recombines TRBV6-6 with TRBJ1-5; D gene unclear. Germline-derived CDR1 and CDR2 are MNHNY and SVGAGI (reference sequence). The CDR3 extends over 16 amino acids. The V end lost 2 bases, the J end lost 3 bases, and 14 bases lay between the germline ends. The DNA of the CDR3 is TGTGCCAGCAGTTACACAACCATGTGGGCCAATCAGCCCCAGCATTTT. The encoded protein is CASSYTTMWANQPQHF.

This chain connects TRBV5-1 to TRBJ2-1, with TRBD2 as a possible D gene (6 bases). V gave up 1 base and J gave up 5 bases, with 22 bases separating them. Germline CDR1 and CDR2: SGHRS and YFSETQ. This CDR3 is 18 amino acids long. This chain's CDR3 is CASSLKPGWGVKDNEQFF. The CDR3 DNA follows: TGCGCCAGCAGCTTGAAGCCTGGGTGGGGGGTCAAGGACAATGAGCAGTTCTTC.

This CDR3 reads CASSYRGKLFF. CDR3 nucleotides: TGTGCCAGCAGTTACCGGGGAAAACTGTTTTTT. The chain joins TRBV6-5 to TRBJ1-4; unclear D gene. The CDR3 loop spans 11 amino acids. The V end was cut by 2 bases, the J end by 10 bases, with 5 bases between. Germline V gene sequence: CDR1 MNHEY, CDR2 SVGAGI.

This clone was counted a few times. The chain links TRBV2 to TRBJ1-2; TRBD1 might be the D (5 bases). In germline, CDR1 is SNHLY, CDR2 FYNNEI. Trimming took 8 bases from V and 2 from J, leaving 18 bases between them. The length of the CDR3 is 15 residues. The CDR3 DNA follows: TGTGCCAGCGGGGGGGGAGGAACCCCGAACTATGGCTACACCTTC. Protein sequence: CASGGGGTPNYGYTF.

This rearrangement joins TRBV4-2 to TRBJ2-2, with 9 bases lining up with TRBD2. V trimming: 0 bases; J trimming: 3 bases; junction bases outside the gene matches: 14. The CDR3 has 20 residues. CDR1 and CDR2 from the germline V gene are LGHNA and YNFKEQ. The CDR3 here is CASSQDLTARLAVYTGELFF. Written as DNA, the CDR3 is TGTGCCAGCAGCCAAGACCTAACCGCCCGACTAGCGGTGTACACCGGGGAGCTGTTTTTT.

Worth noting for this clone: Different DNA sequences within this sample yield the same CDR3. The chain has TRBV5-1 and TRBJ2-7, with TRBD2 identical over 11 bases. The CDR3 runs to 14 residues. Germline V gene data show CDR1 as SGHRS and CDR2 as YFSETQ. V trimming: 3 bases; J trimming: 2 bases; junction bases outside the gene matches: 1. The CDR3 sequence: CASSSGLAAYEQYF. The CDR3, as DNA: TGCGCCAGCAGCTCGGGACTAGCGGCCTACGAGCAGTACTTC. Together with reference TRBV5-1 and TRBJ2-7, the CDR3 gives the full variable domain: KAGVTQTPRYLIKTRGQQVTLSCSPISGHRSVSWYQQTPGQGLQFLFEYFSETQRNKGNFPGRFSGRQFSNSRSEMNVSTLELGDSALYLCASSSGLAAYEQYFGPGTRLTVT.

The chain carries TRBV27 and TRBJ2-5; 7 bases map to TRBD2. The germline CDR1 and CDR2 sequences are MNHEY and SMNVEV (reference sequence). The CDR3 consists of 15 residues. V was clipped by 4 bases and J by 5 bases; unmatched bases: 10. CDR3 nucleotides: TGTGCCAGCAGTTCCGCGAGCGGGGCAGGGGAGACCCAGTACTTC. Translation gives CASSSASGAGETQYF.

The CDR3 coding sequence is TGTGCCAGCAGCTTTCGAGGGGCAGGGGGCGATTCTGGGGCCAACGTCCTGACTTTC. This gives the protein CASSFRGAGGDSGANVLTF. The rearrangement links TRBV7-2 to TRBJ2-6; TRBD1 agrees at 8 bases. The length of the CDR3 is 19 residues. With 3 bases clipped from V and 1 base from J, the junction kept 11 bases outside the gene matches. Germline V gene sequence: CDR1 SGHTA, CDR2 FQGNSA. Using reference TRBV7-2 and TRBJ2-6 for the parts outside the CDR3, the full variable domain is GAGVSQSPSNKVTEKGKDVELRCDPISGHTALYWYRQSLGQGLEFLIYFQGNSAPDKSGLPSDRFSAERTGGSVSTLTIQRTQQEDSAVYLCASSFRGAGGDSGANVLTFGAGSRLTVL.

The chain uses TRBV12-3 or TRBV12-4 and TRBJ1-2; the D is unclear. The CDR3 length is 11 residues. The V end was cut by 6 bases, the J end by 3 bases, with 5 bases between. The chain's CDR3 is CASREDYGYTF. For the CDR3, the DNA is TGTGCCAGCAGAGAGGACTATGGCTACACCTTC.